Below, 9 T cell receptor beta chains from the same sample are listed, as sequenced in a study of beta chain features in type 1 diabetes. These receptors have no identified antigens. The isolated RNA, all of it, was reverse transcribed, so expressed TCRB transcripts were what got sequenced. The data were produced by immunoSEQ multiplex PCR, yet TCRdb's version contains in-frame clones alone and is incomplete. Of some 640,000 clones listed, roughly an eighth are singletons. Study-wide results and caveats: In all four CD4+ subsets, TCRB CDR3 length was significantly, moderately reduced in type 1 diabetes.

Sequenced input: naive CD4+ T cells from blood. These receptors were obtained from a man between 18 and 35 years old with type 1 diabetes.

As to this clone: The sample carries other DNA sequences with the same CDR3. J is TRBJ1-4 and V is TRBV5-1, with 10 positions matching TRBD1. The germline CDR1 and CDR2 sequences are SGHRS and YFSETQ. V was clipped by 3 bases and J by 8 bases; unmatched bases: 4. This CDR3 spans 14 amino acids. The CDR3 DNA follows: TGCGCCAGCAGCTCCGGACAGGGGGAGGAAAAACTGTTTTTT. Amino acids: CASSSGQGEEKLFF.

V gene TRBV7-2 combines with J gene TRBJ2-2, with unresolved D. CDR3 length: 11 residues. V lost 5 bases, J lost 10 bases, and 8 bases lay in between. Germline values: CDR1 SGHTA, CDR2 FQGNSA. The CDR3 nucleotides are TGTGCCAGCAGCCCCCAGGTGGAGCTGTTTTTT. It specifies CASSPQVELFF.

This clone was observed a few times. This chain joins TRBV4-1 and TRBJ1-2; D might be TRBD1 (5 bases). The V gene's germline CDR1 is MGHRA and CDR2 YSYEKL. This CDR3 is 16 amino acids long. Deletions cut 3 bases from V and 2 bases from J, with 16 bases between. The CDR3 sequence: CASSHRTTVSNYGYTF. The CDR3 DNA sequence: TGCGCCAGCAGCCACCGGACGACAGTATCAAACTATGGCTACACCTTC.

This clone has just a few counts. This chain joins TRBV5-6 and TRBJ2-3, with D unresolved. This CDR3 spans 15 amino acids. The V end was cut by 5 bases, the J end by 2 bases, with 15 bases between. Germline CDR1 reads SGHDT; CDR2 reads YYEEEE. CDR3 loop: CASRPGGSHTDTQYF. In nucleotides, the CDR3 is TGTGCCAGCAGACCGGGCGGCTCCCACACAGATACGCAGTATTTT.

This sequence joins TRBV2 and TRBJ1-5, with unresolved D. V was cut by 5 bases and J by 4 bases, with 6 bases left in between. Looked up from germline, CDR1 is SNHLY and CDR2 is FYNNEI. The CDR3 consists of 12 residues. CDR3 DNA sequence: TGTGCCAGCAGTAAGGGTAATCAGCCCCAGCATTTT. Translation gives CASSKGNQPQHF.

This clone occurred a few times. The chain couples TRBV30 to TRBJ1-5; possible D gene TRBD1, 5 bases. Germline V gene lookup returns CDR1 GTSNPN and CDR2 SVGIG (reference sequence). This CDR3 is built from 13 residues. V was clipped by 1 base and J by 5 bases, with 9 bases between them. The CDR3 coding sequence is TGTGCCTGGAGTGGCAGGGAGGATCAGCCCCAGCATTTT. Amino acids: CAWSGREDQPQHF. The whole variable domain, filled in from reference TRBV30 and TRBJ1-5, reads SQTIHQWPATLVQPVGSPLSLECTVEGTSNPNLYWYRQAAGRGLQLLFYSVGIGQISSEVPQNLSASRPQDRQFILSSKKLLLSDSGFYLCAWSGREDQPQHFGDGTRLSIL.

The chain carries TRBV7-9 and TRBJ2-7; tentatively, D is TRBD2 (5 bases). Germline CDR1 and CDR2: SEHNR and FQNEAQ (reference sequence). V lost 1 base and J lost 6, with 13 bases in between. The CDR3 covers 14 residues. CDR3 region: CASSLESGWGEQYF. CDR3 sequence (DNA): TGTGCCAGCAGCTTAGAATCGGGATGGGGCGAGCAGTACTTC.

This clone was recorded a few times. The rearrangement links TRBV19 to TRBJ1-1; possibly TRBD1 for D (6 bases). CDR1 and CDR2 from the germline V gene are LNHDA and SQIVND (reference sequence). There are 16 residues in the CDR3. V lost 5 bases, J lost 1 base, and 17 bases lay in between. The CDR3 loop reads CASSSLQGIGNTEAFF. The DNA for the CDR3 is TGTGCCAGTAGTTCCCTTCAGGGGATCGGGAACACTGAAGCTTTCTTT.

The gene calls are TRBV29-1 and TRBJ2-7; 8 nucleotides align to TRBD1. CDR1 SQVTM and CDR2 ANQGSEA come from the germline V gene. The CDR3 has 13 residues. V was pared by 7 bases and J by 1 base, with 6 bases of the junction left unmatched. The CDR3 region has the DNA TGCAGCGGCGGACAGGGCGGATCCTACGAGCAGTACTTC. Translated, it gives CSGGQGGSYEQYF.